This note documents a single TCR beta chain sequence. Clones were read by immunoSEQ multiplex PCR, and TCRdb kept only the in-frame ones, dropping some. The table records some 260,000 clones, 65% to 85% of them present only once. This sample stems from a study of blood T cell repertoires in COVID-19. Across the whole study: Sample material is recorded as cDNA or gDNA derived from T cells, B-cell-depleted T cells, or PBMCs.

The CDR3 has 11 residues. Germline V gives CDR1 MDHEN, CDR2 SYDVKM. The V end lost 5 bases, the J end lost 7 bases, and 8 bases lay between the germline ends. This TCR derives from a woman aged 40 to 55 with active or convalescent COVID-19. Material for sequencing was peripheral blood. The chain is built from TRBV28 and TRBJ1-1; D not resolved. The chain's CDR3 is CASSIRFEAFF. CDR3 DNA: TGTGCCAGCAGTATTCGGTTTGAAGCTTTCTTT.